Below, 15 T cell receptor beta chains from the same sample are listed, as sequenced in a study of blood T cells in healthy people across ages. Alongside a J-beta primer mix, a sample-barcoded 5' primer served in a second PCR lasting 7 to 11 cycles. TCRdb called the 5' RACE reads again in MiXCR, with one record for every CDR3 protein. The sample lists around 690,000 distinct CDR3 sequences; under 65% were seen once. Sample: blood. Receptor source: a man aged 55 to 70 in good health.

The V and J genes are TRBV12-3 or TRBV12-4 and TRBJ1-4; 9 positions match TRBD1. After removal of 4 bases from V and 8 bases from J, the junction contained 8 bases not matched to a gene. The CDR3 length is 15 residues. CDR3 DNA sequence: TGTGCCAGCAGTTCTCGGACAGGGGAACGGGAAAAACTGTTTTTT. Its protein is CASSSRTGEREKLFF.

This chain joins TRBV3-1 and TRBJ1-2, with a tentative D call TRBD1 (5 bases). CDR3 length: 13 residues. Germline-derived CDR1 and CDR2 are LGHDT and YNNKEL (reference sequence). Trimming removed 3 bases from V and 5 bases from J, with 10 bases in between. CDR3 sequence (DNA): TGTGCCAGCAGCCATCGACAGCAATATGGCTACACCTTC. This translates into CASSHRQQYGYTF.

This clonotype is a singleton in its sample. The chain uses TRBV5-1 and TRBJ2-3; 7 bases line up with TRBD1. The germline CDR1 and CDR2 sequences are SGHRS and YFSETQ. This CDR3 spans 15 amino acids. V was pared by 4 bases and J by 3 bases, with 8 bases of the junction left unmatched. DNA of the CDR3: TGCGCCAGCAGCCCGCAGACAGGGCTTACAGATACGCAGTATTTT. Protein: CASSPQTGLTDTQYF.

This clonotype was counted between two and nine times. V is TRBV20-1 and J is TRBJ2-4; 12 bases fit TRBD2. The CDR3 has 16 residues. The germline V gene encodes CDR1 DFQATT and CDR2 SNEGSKA (reference sequence). Germline trimming cut 5 bases from V and 7 bases from J; bases unmatched to any gene: 12. CDR3 region: CSAQRLAGGPANIQYF. The CDR3 DNA reads TGCAGTGCTCAAAGGCTAGCGGGGGGGCCTGCGAACATTCAGTACTTC.

This chain joins TRBV28 and TRBJ1-2; D remains unclear. Germline CDR1 is MDHEN and CDR2 is SYDVKM. V lost 2 bases to trimming and J lost 4 bases, with 11 bases between them. The CDR3 has 14 amino acids. Written as DNA, the CDR3 is TGTGCCAGCAGTTTAGAACCGGCGATCTATGGCTACACCTTC. Its translation: CASSLEPAIYGYTF.

This sequence joins TRBV21-1 and TRBJ1-5; TRBD1 is the table's D call, not checked against the DNA. TRBV21-1 is deemed a pseudogene. The CDR3 contains 14 residues. Here the CDR3 reads CASSKTGRNQPQHF. In DNA form, the CDR3 reads TGTGCCAGCAGCAAAACAGGGCGAAATCAGCCCCAGCATTTT.

The chain couples TRBV10-2 to TRBJ1-5, with D maybe TRBD1 (5 bases). The CDR3 covers 13 residues. CDR1 and CDR2 (germline): WSHSY, SAAADI. Trimming took 7 bases from V and 4 from J, leaving 11 bases between them. The DNA of the CDR3 is TGCGCCAGCACGCAGGGCGTGAATCAGCCCCAGCATTTT. Its protein product is CASTQGVNQPQHF.

The chain couples TRBV5-6 to TRBJ2-1; 14 bases are a match to TRBD2. The V and J ends lost 3 bases and 8 bases, in that order; junction bases with no gene match: 4. This CDR3 spans 15 amino acids. Looked up from germline, CDR1 is SGHDT and CDR2 is YYEEEE. CDR3 bases: TGTGCCAGCAGCTGGACTAGCGGGGGGCTCTATGAGCAGTTCTTC. As protein: CASSWTSGGLYEQFF.

The V and J genes are TRBV4-1 and TRBJ2-3; 7 bases are shared with TRBD1. Per the germline V gene, CDR1 is MGHRA and CDR2 is YSYEKL. The V gene end was trimmed by 1 base and the J gene end by 6 bases; junction bases not matched to a gene: 7. The length of the CDR3 is 15 residues. CDR3 bases: TGCGCCAGCAGCCAAGTCGGGCAGGGGGAGGATACGCAGTATTTT. Protein product: CASSQVGQGEDTQYF.

This chain joins TRBV20-1 and TRBJ2-1; D is unresolved. From germline, CDR1 is DFQATT and CDR2 SNEGSKA (reference sequence). The CDR3 totals 16 residues. V gave up 2 bases and J gave up 1 base, with 15 bases separating them. The CDR3 protein is CSARRADTSSYNEQFF. The CDR3, as DNA: TGCAGTGCTAGAAGGGCAGACACATCTTCCTACAATGAGCAGTTCTTC.

Ten or more counts support this clonotype. The CDR3 DNA is TGTGCCAGCAGCGCCAGAACGAGGGTAGATGAGCAGTTCTTC. Translated, it gives CASSARTRVDEQFF. This chain joins TRBV6-1 and TRBJ2-1, with a tentative D call TRBD2 (5 bases). Between the trimmed V and J ends, which lost 6 bases and 8 bases, there was a span of 17 bases. CDR3 length equals 14 residues. The germline V gene encodes CDR1 MNHNS and CDR2 SASEGT.

The chain carries TRBV2 and TRBJ2-3, with 7 bases that match TRBD2. The V segment lost 8 bases and the J segment 0 bases; nucleotides outside the gene matches: 2. The CDR3 loop spans 13 amino acids. Germline V lookup: CDR1 SNHLY, CDR2 FYNNEI. The CDR3 DNA is TGTGCCAGCGCGGGGGAGAGCACAGATACGCAGTATTTT. Translating it yields CASAGESTDTQYF.

This clonotype was counted between two and nine times. The genes are TRBV12-3 or TRBV12-4 and TRBJ2-7; D possibly corresponds to TRBD2 (5 bases). V was pared by 6 bases and J by 3 bases, with 12 bases between. CDR3 length: 13 amino acids. The CDR3 DNA follows: TGTGCCAGCAGACCCGGACTTTTCTACGAGCAGTACTTC. Translation: CASRPGLFYEQYF.

V gene TRBV6-5 combines with J gene TRBJ1-4, with 7 nucleotides matching TRBD1. The CDR3 covers 16 residues. Germline CDR1 reads MNHEY; CDR2 reads SVGAGI. The ends lost 7 bases at V and 0 bases at J; junction bases unmatched: 8. This chain's CDR3 is CASTQRQGTTNEKLFF. In DNA form, the CDR3 reads TGTGCCAGCACCCAACGACAGGGAACAACTAATGAAAAACTGTTTTTT.

In its sample, this clonotype was seen once. Mismatch with germline at one junction end may stem from a read error. This sequence joins TRBV29-1 and TRBJ2-6, with D unresolved. CDR3 length: 14 amino acids. Looked up from germline, CDR1 is SQVTM and CDR2 is ANQGSEA. CDR3 protein: CGVNTGSGANVLTF. In nucleotides, the CDR3 is TGCGGCGTAAACACGGGCTCTGGGGCCAACGTCCTGACTTTC.